The 14 T cell receptor beta chains reported below all come from one sample, sequenced in a study of cytotoxic CD8 clonotypes in ibrutinib-treated CLL. Clones were read by immunoSEQ multiplex PCR, and TCRdb kept only the in-frame ones, dropping some. The profile shows about 200,000 clones, 75% to 80% of them singletons. This specimen was PBMCs, taken after 12 months of ibrutinib treatment. These receptors all stem from a human donor with chronic lymphocytic leukemia.

V is TRBV5-4 and J is TRBJ2-1, with D hard to call. V was pared by 9 bases and J by 5 bases, with 18 bases between. CDR1 SGHNT and CDR2 YYREEE come from the germline V gene (reference sequence). The CDR3 runs 14 residues. CDR3 residues: CATHTGPRHNEQFF. For the CDR3, the DNA is TGTGCCACACACACCGGCCCCCGGCACAATGAGCAGTTCTTC.

The chain links TRBV7-3 to TRBJ1-2, with D uncertain. CDR3 length equals 15 residues. Germline V gene data show CDR1 as SGHTA and CDR2 as FQGTGA. V was shortened by 0 bases and J by 1 base, with 9 bases between the two germline ends. CDR3 sequence: CASSLTDRDNYGYTF. The CDR3 DNA reads as TGTGCCAGCAGCTTAACGGATAGGGATAACTATGGCTACACCTTC.

The V gene is TRBV19, the J gene TRBJ1-4, with D possibly matching TRBD1 (5 bases). Looked up from germline, CDR1 is LNHDA and CDR2 is SQIVND (reference sequence). The germline V and J ends were trimmed by 4 bases and 1 base, with 13 bases remaining between them. This CDR3 contains 16 residues. The CDR3: CASSTVWGRTNEKLFF. The CDR3 bases are TGTGCCAGTAGTACCGTATGGGGACGAACTAATGAAAAACTGTTTTTT.

CDR3 amino acids: CASSVPGTHYGYTF. CDR3 DNA sequence: TGTGCCAGCAGTGTCCCCGGGACACACTATGGCTACACCTTC. The chain recombines TRBV6-1 with TRBJ1-2, with a tentative D call TRBD1 (6 bases). CDR1 and CDR2 (germline): MNHNS, SASEGT. The V gene lost 4 bases and the J gene lost 3 bases, with 12 bases spanning the gap. The CDR3 has 14 amino acids.

The V gene is TRBV2, the J gene TRBJ1-5, with no clear D. The V gene lost 7 bases and the J gene lost 4 bases, with 14 bases spanning the gap. The CDR3 has 14 amino acids. Germline CDR1 and CDR2: SNHLY and FYNNEI. The chain's CDR3 is CASTRTGRNQPQHF. DNA of the CDR3: TGTGCCAGCACCCGAACCGGGAGGAATCAGCCCCAGCATTTT.

This clone was recorded only once. The chain joins TRBV6-6 to TRBJ2-1; D possibly corresponds to TRBD1 (6 bases). The V end was cut by 5 bases, the J end by 10 bases, with 15 bases between. The CDR3 runs to 13 residues. The germline gives CDR1 MNHNY, CDR2 SVGAGI (reference sequence). The CDR3 here is CASSRLDRTEQFF. The CDR3, as DNA: TGTGCCAGCAGTCGATTAGACAGGACAGAGCAGTTCTTC.

This clone was seen ten or more times. The V call is TRBV6-6, the J call TRBJ2-1; D call uncertain. The CDR3 is 12 amino acids. Trimming removed 3 bases at V and 10 bases at J, with 10 bases between. CDR1 and CDR2 (germline): MNHNY, SVGAGI (reference sequence). In DNA form, the CDR3 reads TGTGCCAGCAGTTATCCGGGTCGCGAGCAGTTCTTC. Translating it yields CASSYPGREQFF.

This CDR3 reads CASSLAAGTGNYGYTF. Written as DNA, the CDR3 is TGTGCCAGCAGCTTAGCGGCGGGGACGGGTAACTATGGCTACACCTTC. V gene TRBV7-2 combines with J gene TRBJ1-2, with D possibly matching TRBD1 (5 bases). Germline assignment: CDR1 SGHTA and CDR2 FQGNSA. V dropped 0 bases and J dropped 1 base, with 12 bases sitting between them. The CDR3 contains 16 residues.

The chain carries TRBV19 and TRBJ2-1; D perhaps matches TRBD2 (7 bases). Germline CDR1 is LNHDA and CDR2 is SQIVND (reference sequence). V dropped 3 bases and J dropped 2 bases, with 11 bases sitting between them. This CDR3 spans 15 amino acids. This CDR3 reads CASSMGRGPYNEQFF. In nucleotides, the CDR3 is TGTGCCAGTAGTATGGGGCGGGGGCCCTACAATGAGCAGTTCTTC.

This clone turned up a few times. J is TRBJ2-7 and V is TRBV28, with TRBD2 identical over 8 bases. The CDR3 runs 15 residues. V was clipped by 6 bases and J by 1 base; unmatched bases: 8. Germline V CDR1 and CDR2: MDHEN, SYDVKM. CDR3 bases: TGTGCCAGCAGGCCCGGGGGGGGGCTATCCTACGAGCAGTACTTC. The encoded protein is CASRPGGGLSYEQYF.

This rearrangement joins TRBV6-4 to TRBJ2-1, with D maybe TRBD2 (6 bases). The V end lost 3 bases, the J end lost 9 bases, and 15 bases lay between the germline ends. The V gene's germline CDR1 is MRHNA and CDR2 SNTAGT. This CDR3 comprises 14 residues. The CDR3 region has the DNA TGTGCCAGCAGTGAGGGGGGAGAGGGCGGTGAGCAGTTCTTC. Protein product: CASSEGGEGGEQFF.

The V and J genes are TRBV27 and TRBJ1-3, with TRBD1 matching 7 bases. CDR1 and CDR2 from the germline V gene are MNHEY and SMNVEV (reference sequence). V was pared by 6 bases and J by 4 bases, with 9 bases of the junction left unmatched. CDR3 size: 15 residues. For the CDR3, the DNA is TGTGCCAGCAGATCCAAGACAGGGTCCGGAAACACCATATATTTT. Protein: CASRSKTGSGNTIYF.

The chain has TRBV19 and TRBJ1-3; no reliable D call. CDR1 is LNHDA, CDR2 SQIVND, per germline (reference sequence). The CDR3 consists of 14 residues. The V gene lost 5 bases and the J gene lost 3 bases, with 11 bases spanning the gap. Here the CDR3 reads CASSSRTYGNTIYF. CDR3 sequence (DNA): TGTGCCAGTAGTTCCCGCACTTATGGAAACACCATATATTTT.

This sequence joins TRBV5-4 and TRBJ2-7; 10 bases are shared with TRBD2. From germline, CDR1 is SGHNT and CDR2 YYREEE (reference sequence). J was trimmed by 0 bases and V by 1 base; bases with no gene match: 13. The CDR3 has 19 residues. CDR3 amino acids: CASSLFHSGRFLTSYEQYF. For the CDR3, the DNA is TGTGCCAGCAGCTTGTTCCATAGCGGGAGGTTTCTCACCTCCTACGAGCAGTACTTC.